Listed here are 17 T cell receptor beta chains from one sample, sequenced in a study of blood T cells in healthy people across ages. Next came a second PCR, run for about 7 to 12 cycles, which used a sample-barcoded 5' primer along with a J-beta primer mix. TCRdb passed the 5' RACE reads through MiXCR, listing each CDR3 protein once. The repertoire holds around 1.7 million distinct CDR3 sequences, about 28% seen once, with about 8% in the top ten. Sample: blood. Receptors originate from a woman aged 25 to 39 in good health.

This clonotype turned up a few times. The chain employs TRBV9 and TRBJ1-2; no definite D call. Germline values: CDR1 SGDLS, CDR2 YYNGEE. Between the trimmed V and J ends, which lost 0 bases and 8 bases, there was a span of 11 bases. This CDR3 has 13 residues. The CDR3 coding sequence is TGTGCCAGCAGCGTAGTCAGAGATGGGGGCTACACCTTC. This encodes CASSVVRDGGYTF.

The chain employs TRBV6-2 or TRBV6-3 and TRBJ2-7; either TRBD1 or TRBD2 may fit D (5 bases each). The CDR3 loop spans 15 amino acids. The V end lost 2 bases, the J end lost 1 base, and 12 bases lay between the germline ends. Germline V gene lookup returns CDR1 MNHEY and CDR2 SVGEGT. The CDR3 coding sequence is TGTGCCAGCAGTTACGGGGACGTTCGTTCCTACGAGCAGTACTTC. Protein sequence: CASSYGDVRSYEQYF.

The rearrangement links TRBV5-5 to TRBJ1-5, with 10 bases that match TRBD1. Trimming took 0 bases from V and 6 from J; bases not matched to a gene: 6. CDR1 is SGHKS and CDR2 is YYEKEE in the germline V gene (reference sequence). The CDR3 runs to 16 residues. CDR3 amino acids: CASSLGPRDRGQPQHF. In DNA, the CDR3 is TGTGCCAGCAGCTTGGGACCTAGGGACAGGGGTCAGCCCCAGCATTTT.

This clonotype was recorded a few times. V usage is TRBV20-1 and J usage is TRBJ1-5; 8 bases agree with TRBD1. Germline assignment: CDR1 DFQATT and CDR2 SNEGSKA (reference sequence). The CDR3 sequence is 13 residues long. V lost 8 bases and J lost 1; bases outside the gene matches: 4. CDR3 sequence (DNA): TGCAGTATCAGGGGGCGCAGCAATCAGCCCCAGCATTTT. The encoded protein is CSIRGRSNQPQHF.

The chain combines TRBV9 with TRBJ2-7, with no clear D. The J call may not be correct, given that the DNA end is closer to TRBJ2-5. Germline CDR1 SGDLS, CDR2 YYNGEE. The CDR3 consists of 15 residues. CDR3 in DNA: TGTGCCAGCAGCGTAGGGACCGCCCGAAGGGAGACCCAGTACTTC. It specifies CASSVGTARRETQYF.

This chain connects TRBV20-1 to TRBJ2-1; D remains unclear. V was clipped by 4 bases and J by 6 bases, with 13 bases between them. This CDR3 is 13 amino acids long. CDR1 and CDR2 from the germline V gene are DFQATT and SNEGSKA (reference sequence). The chain's CDR3 is CSATSVALNEQFF. In nucleotides, the CDR3 is TGCAGTGCTACATCAGTGGCCCTCAATGAGCAGTTCTTC.

Concerning this clonotype: A much larger clone is a single base away; this may be a read error. The chain employs TRBV7-2 and TRBJ2-4; D gene ambiguous. CDR1 is SGHTA and CDR2 is FQGNSA in the germline V gene. This CDR3 has 14 residues. CDR3 sequence (DNA): TGTGCCAGCAGCTTTTATGGTGCCAAAAACATTCGGTACTTC. Translating it yields CASSFYGAKNIRYF.

This clonotype has a handful of counts. J is TRBJ2-1 and V is TRBV6-6; a weak D match, TRBD2 (5 bases). Trimming shortened V by 9 bases and J by 0 bases, and 15 bases separated the two germline ends. Germline V gives CDR1 MNHNY, CDR2 SVGAGI (reference sequence). The CDR3 sequence is 15 residues long. The CDR3 bases are TGTGCCAGTGGACGGGAACGAGGCTCCTACAATGAGCAGTTCTTC. It codes for CASGRERGSYNEQFF.

This clonotype showed up just a few times. The chain couples TRBV15 to TRBJ1-1, with a possible D match to TRBD1 (5 bases). The CDR3 contains 14 residues. The V end was cut by 6 bases, the J end by 5 bases, with 16 bases between. Germline loops: CDR1 LNHNV, CDR2 YYDKDF (reference sequence). The DNA of the CDR3 is TGTGCCACCAGGTCTTCAGGGATGTGGACTGAAGCTTTCTTT. It yields the protein CATRSSGMWTEAFF.

The genes are TRBV4-1 and TRBJ1-5, with D maybe TRBD1 (6 bases). V was cut by 1 base and J by 2 bases, with 12 bases left in between. There are 16 residues in the CDR3. Germline CDR1 reads MGHRA; CDR2 reads YSYEKL. The CDR3 DNA is TGCGCCAGCAGCCAAGGAGTCGGGGGGCGCAATCAGCCCCAGCATTTT. Translation gives CASSQGVGGRNQPQHF.

This sequence joins TRBV4-2 and TRBJ2-3; D may match TRBD1 or TRBD2 (6 bases each). The germline V and J ends were trimmed by 0 bases and 6 bases, with 22 bases remaining between them. The length of the CDR3 is 18 residues. Germline values: CDR1 LGHNA, CDR2 YNFKEQ. CDR3 amino acids: CASSQEVAGGRPGDTQYF. As DNA, the CDR3 is TGTGCCAGCAGCCAAGAAGTCGCCGGGGGCCGCCCGGGGGATACGCAGTATTTT.

This clonotype was picked up one time. The rearrangement uses TRBV7-9 and TRBJ2-3; 11 nucleotides line up with TRBD2. Germline loops: CDR1 SEHNR, CDR2 FQNEAQ (reference sequence). After removal of 6 bases from V and 4 bases from J, the junction contained 9 bases not matched to a gene. CDR3 length: 16 residues. The CDR3, as DNA: TGTGCCAGCAGAGCCAAACTAGCGGGAGTAGCAGATACGCAGTATTTT. This translates into CASRAKLAGVADTQYF. Full variable domain (missing parts from reference TRBV7-9 and TRBJ2-3): DTGVSQNPRHKITKRGQNVTFRCDPISEHNRLYWYRQTLGQGPEFLTYFQNEAQLEKSRLLSDRFSAERPKGSFSTLEIQRTEQGDSAMYLCASRAKLAGVADTQYFGPGTRLTVL.

CDR3 coding DNA: TGTGCCAGCAGCTCCGATTTTTTTTCACTGAATGAGCAGTTCTTC. It codes for CASSSDFFSLNEQFF. The chain couples TRBV7-2 to TRBJ2-1; D unclear. The V end lost 4 bases, the J end lost 7 bases, and 17 bases lay between the germline ends. CDR3 length: 15 amino acids. Germline CDR1 is SGHTA and CDR2 is FQGNSA. Based on the CDR3 plus reference TRBV7-2 and TRBJ2-1, the full variable domain is GAGVSQSPSNKVTEKGKDVELRCDPISGHTALYWYRQSLGQGLEFLIYFQGNSAPDKSGLPSDRFSAERTGGSVSTLTIQRTQQEDSAVYLCASSSDFFSLNEQFFGPGTRLTVL.

This clonotype was counted at least ten times. The rearrangement links TRBV30 to TRBJ2-3; 7 positions agree with TRBD2. Germline V gives CDR1 GTSNPN, CDR2 SVGIG (reference sequence). V was clipped by 4 bases and J by 6 bases; unmatched bases: 10. This CDR3 spans 14 amino acids. CDR3 nucleotide sequence: TGTGCCTGGATACGAGCATTCGGGGGGGATACGCAGTATTTT. This gives the protein CAWIRAFGGDTQYF. The variable domain in full, with the rest retrieved from reference TRBV30 and TRBJ2-3, is SQTIHQWPATLVQPVGSPLSLECTVEGTSNPNLYWYRQAAGRGLQLLFYSVGIGQISSEVPQNLSASRPQDRQFILSSKKLLLSDSGFYLCAWIRAFGGDTQYFGPGTRLTVL.

To note about this clonotype: A single base separates this from a much larger clone, so it may be a read error. The genes are TRBV5-6 and TRBJ2-7, with TRBD1 identical over 7 bases. The germline V gene encodes CDR1 SGHDT and CDR2 YYEEEE. CDR3 length: 15 residues. The CDR3 region has the DNA TGTGCCGGCAGCGGTTTGACAGGGCGGTCGCAAGAGCAGTACTTC. Its translation is CAGSGLTGRSQEQYF. Complete variable domain (other parts from reference TRBV5-6 and TRBJ2-7): DAGVTQSPTHLIKTRGQQVTLRCSPKSGHDTVSWYQQALGQGPQFIFQYYEEEERQRGNFPDRFSGHQFPNYSSELNVNALLLGDSALYLCAGSGLTGRSQEQYFGPGTRLTVT.

The gene calls are TRBV6-5 and TRBJ2-1; no clear D. CDR1 is MNHEY and CDR2 is SVGAGI in the germline V gene. The CDR3 is 15 amino acids. V dropped 6 bases and J dropped 4 bases, with 16 bases sitting between them. CDR3 amino acids: CASRAFDGRYNEQFF. In DNA form, the CDR3 reads TGTGCCAGCAGGGCCTTCGACGGCCGATACAATGAGCAGTTCTTC.

The chain is built from TRBV3-1 and TRBJ2-7, with 7 bases identical to TRBD2. Unmatched junction bases numbered 13, after V lost 8 bases and J lost 6 bases. Germline V gene lookup returns CDR1 LGHDT and CDR2 YNNKEL (reference sequence). The CDR3 length is 14 residues. CDR3 sequence reads: CASGTSGARGEQYF. For the CDR3, the DNA is TGTGCCAGCGGAACGAGCGGGGCCCGTGGCGAGCAGTACTTC.